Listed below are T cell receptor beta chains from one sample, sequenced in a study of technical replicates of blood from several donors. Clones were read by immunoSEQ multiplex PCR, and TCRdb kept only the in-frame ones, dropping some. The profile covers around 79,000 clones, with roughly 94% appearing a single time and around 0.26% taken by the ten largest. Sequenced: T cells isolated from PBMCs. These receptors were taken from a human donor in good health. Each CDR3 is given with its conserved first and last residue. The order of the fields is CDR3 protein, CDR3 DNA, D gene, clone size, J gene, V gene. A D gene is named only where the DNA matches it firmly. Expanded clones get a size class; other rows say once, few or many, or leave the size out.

CASSPERTEAFF | TGTGCCAGCTCTCCCGAGAGGACTGAAGCTTTCTTT | NA | NA | TRBJ1-1 | TRBV18
CASNTGGGEEKLFF | TGTGCCAGCAATACAGGGGGAGGTGAAGAAAAACTGTTTTTT | TRBD1 | once | TRBJ1-4 | TRBV6-1
CAGHRGRFDTEAFF | TGTGCCGGACACAGGGGGCGGTTTGACACTGAAGCTTTCTTT | TRBD1 | NA | TRBJ1-1 | TRBV27
CASQRDSYNSPLHF | TGTGCCAGCCAACGGGACAGCTATAATTCACCCCTCCACTTT | TRBD1 | once | TRBJ1-6 | TRBV6-6
CASSFLGGRTGELFF | TGTGCCAGCAGCTTTCTGGGAGGCCGGACCGGGGAGCTGTTTTTT | NA | NA | TRBJ2-2 | TRBV11-2
CASSAEGFQREKLFF | TGTGCCAGCAGTGCCGAGGGATTTCAGCGTGAAAAACTGTTTTTT | NA | NA | TRBJ1-4 | TRBV25-1
CASRRLQGTEELFF | TGTGCCAGCAGGCGACTACAGGGAACGGAGGAGCTGTTTTTT | NA | few | TRBJ2-2 | TRBV6-1
CASSLWTGNEKLFF | TGCGCCAGCAGCTTATGGACAGGGAATGAAAAACTGTTTTTT | TRBD1 | NA | TRBJ1-4 | TRBV5-1
CASSPRRAGETQYF | TGTGCCAGCAGCCCTCGTCGGGCGGGAGAGACCCAGTACTTC | NA | NA | TRBJ2-5 | TRBV11-2
CASRGRAGDEQFF | TGTGCCAGCCGCGGACGGGCGGGTGATGAGCAGTTCTTC | NA | NA | TRBJ2-1 | TRBV5-8
CASSIPTGIPNQPQHF | TGTGCCAGCAGCATCCCGACAGGGATTCCCAATCAGCCCCAGCATTTT | NA | NA | TRBJ1-5 | TRBV21-1
CASSPRPTVEQYF | TGTGCCAGCAGCCCGCGCCCCACGGTTGAGCAGTACTTC | NA | NA | TRBJ2-7 | TRBV7-6
CASSERLANTGELFF | TGTGCCAGCAGTGAAAGACTAGCGAACACCGGGGAGCTGTTTTTT | NA | NA | TRBJ2-2 | TRBV25-1
CASSLGRANTGELFF | TGTGCCAGCAGCTTAGGCAGGGCGAACACCGGGGAGCTGTTTTTT | NA | NA | TRBJ2-2 | TRBV13
CASTHYRGQNYGYTF | TGTGCCAGTACCCACTACCGCGGACAGAACTATGGCTACACCTTC | NA | NA | TRBJ1-2 | TRBV19
CASSSSTATYEQYF | TGTGCCAGCAGTTCCTCGACAGCTACCTACGAGCAGTACTTC | NA | once | TRBJ2-7 | TRBV28
CASSLVAGTSGAYEQYF | TGTGCCAGCAGCTTAGTGGCCGGGACTAGCGGGGCCTACGAGCAGTACTTC | TRBD2 | NA | TRBJ2-7 | TRBV11-2
CASSNRDNNYGYTF | TGCGCCAGCAGCAACCGGGACAATAACTATGGCTACACCTTC | NA | once | TRBJ1-2 | TRBV4-1
CATGQGAKNTEAFF | TGTGCCACGGGACAGGGGGCTAAGAACACTGAAGCTTTCTTT | TRBD1 | once | TRBJ1-1 | TRBV28
CASSEVDQGSTEAFF | TGTGCCAGCAGTGAAGTGGATCAGGGTAGTACTGAAGCTTTCTTT | NA | few | TRBJ1-1 | TRBV2
CASTSRGKYMNTEAFF | TGCGCCAGCACCTCCCGGGGAAAATACATGAACACTGAAGCTTTCTTT | NA | NA | TRBJ1-1 | TRBV5-1
CASSEFGGKYTEAFF | TGTGCCAGCAGTGAATTCGGGGGGAAGTACACTGAAGCTTTCTTT | NA | NA | TRBJ1-1 | TRBV6-1
CASSSLAGQGYEQYF | TGTGCCAGCAGTTCCCTCGCGGGACAGGGCTACGAGCAGTACTTC | TRBD1 | NA | TRBJ2-7 | TRBV28
CASSPNQPQHF | TGTGCCAGCAGCCCGAATCAGCCCCAGCATTTT | NA | NA | TRBJ1-5 | TRBV28
CASSGSGTGPLYGYTF | TGTGCCAGCAGCGGATCCGGGACAGGGCCCCTCTATGGCTACACCTTC | TRBD1 | NA | TRBJ1-2 | TRBV9
CASSWTSPTYNEQFF | TGTGCCAGCAGTTGGACTAGCCCAACCTACAATGAGCAGTTCTTC | TRBD2 | NA | TRBJ2-1 | TRBV27
CASSRTGGVGGYTF | TGTGCCAGCAGCAGGACAGGGGGTGTAGGAGGCTACACCTTC | TRBD1 | NA | TRBJ1-2 | TRBV7-9
CASSLGGQGGYEQYF | TGTGCCAGCAGCTTAGGGGGACAGGGTGGCTACGAGCAGTACTTC | TRBD1 | NA | TRBJ2-7 | TRBV11-2
CASTKTGGAGKAFF | TGTGCCAGCACCAAAACAGGGGGCGCAGGAAAAGCTTTCTTT | TRBD1 | NA | TRBJ1-1 | TRBV6-5
CSVGEDTF | TGCAGCGTTGGAGAAGACACCTTC | NA | NA | TRBJ2-7 | TRBV29-1
CASSDFSGSLYNEQFF | TGTGCCAGCAGTGACTTCAGCGGGAGTTTGTACAATGAGCAGTTCTTC | TRBD2 | NA | TRBJ2-1 | TRBV2
CASSLVGGGREQYF | TGTGCCAGCAGCTTAGTTGGGGGGGGGCGAGAGCAGTACTTC | NA | NA | TRBJ2-7 | TRBV7-2
CASSSHDREQGHYGYTF | TGTGCCAGCAGCTCTCATGACAGGGAACAGGGGCACTATGGCTACACCTTC | TRBD1 | NA | TRBJ1-2 | TRBV27
CASSAEGQGAYEQYF | TGTGCCAGCTCAGCGGAAGGACAGGGGGCGTACGAGCAGTACTTC | TRBD1 | NA | TRBJ2-7 | TRBV18
CSVVGLDTEAFF | TGCAGCGTTGTGGGACTTGACACTGAAGCTTTCTTT | NA | few | TRBJ1-1 | TRBV29-1
CASSTGQALRGELFF | TGTGCCAGCAGCACGGGACAGGCGCTTCGCGGGGAGCTGTTTTTT | TRBD1 | NA | TRBJ2-2 | TRBV28
CASSQGIAGYTDTQYF | TGTGCCAGCAGCCAAGGAATCGCGGGGTACACAGATACGCAGTATTTT | NA | NA | TRBJ2-3 | TRBV4-2
CASSIAGDTNSPLHF | TGTGCCAGTAGTATAGCAGGGGACACTAATTCACCCCTCCACTTT | NA | NA | TRBJ1-6 | TRBV19
CASSQEDREAFF | TGTGCCAGCAGCCAGGAGGACAGGGAGGCTTTCTTT | TRBD1 | NA | TRBJ1-1 | TRBV4-2
CASSLSGGNTGELFF | TGCGCCAGCAGCTTGAGCGGGGGCAACACCGGGGAGCTGTTTTTT | TRBD2 | NA | TRBJ2-2 | TRBV5-1
CASSKSTGGNSYEQYF | TGTGCCAGCAGCAAAAGTACAGGGGGGAACTCCTACGAGCAGTACTTC | TRBD1 | NA | TRBJ2-7 | TRBV6-6
CASSREVMVGYTF | TGTGCCAGCAGCAGAGAAGTGATGGTGGGCTACACCTTC | NA | NA | TRBJ1-2 | TRBV7-9
CASSSQANYGYTF | TGTGCCAGCAGTTCGCAGGCTAACTATGGCTACACCTTC | NA | NA | TRBJ1-2 | TRBV28
CASSTRRGGGYTF | TGTGCCAGCAGTACCCGGAGAGGGGGTGGCTACACCTTC | NA | once | TRBJ1-2 | TRBV6-6